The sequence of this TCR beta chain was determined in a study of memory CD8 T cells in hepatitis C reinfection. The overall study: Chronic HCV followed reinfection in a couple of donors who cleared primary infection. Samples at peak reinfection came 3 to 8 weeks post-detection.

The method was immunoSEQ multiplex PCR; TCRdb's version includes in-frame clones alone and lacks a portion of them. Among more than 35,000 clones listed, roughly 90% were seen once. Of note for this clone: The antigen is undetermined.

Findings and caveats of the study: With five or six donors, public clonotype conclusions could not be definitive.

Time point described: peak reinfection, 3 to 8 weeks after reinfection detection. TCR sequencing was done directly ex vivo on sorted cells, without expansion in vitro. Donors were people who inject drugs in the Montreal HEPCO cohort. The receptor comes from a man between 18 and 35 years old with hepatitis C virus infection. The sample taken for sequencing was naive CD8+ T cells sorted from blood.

DNA for the CDR3: TGTGCCAGCAGCTTCCACATCAGGGGCAGCACCGGGGAGCTGTTTTTT. This gives the protein CASSFHIRGSTGELFF. The chain is built from TRBV7-2 and TRBJ2-2, with a tentative D call TRBD1 (6 bases). CDR1 is SGHTA, CDR2 FQGNSA, per germline. The CDR3 runs to 16 residues. V lost 3 bases, J lost 4 bases, and 15 bases lay in between.